This TCR beta chain originates from a study of identical twins. CDR3 length: 20 residues. Trimming cost V 6 bases and J 3 bases, with 33 bases left between them. Germline loops: CDR1 MNHEY, CDR2 SVGEGT. TCRdb analysed the 5' RACE reads with MiXCR anew, one entry per CDR3 protein. The table lists 470,000 or so distinct CDR3 sequences, 24% of them singletons. This clonotype was observed a handful of times. These records were also assigned to another study, of T cells expressing NK-cell markers.

The sample comprised CD4+ T cells sorted from blood. The rearrangement uses TRBV6-2 or TRBV6-3 and TRBJ2-7; D assignment may be TRBD1 or TRBD2 (6 bases each). This TCR was recovered from a young woman in good health. The CDR3 region has the DNA TGTGCCAGCAGACAACACCTCGTGGGGGGCCGTTCGTTAGATCGCTACGAGCAGTACTTC. It codes for CASRQHLVGGRSLDRYEQYF.